The present TCR beta chain was sequenced within a study of CD8 T cells in acute hepatitis C reinfection (dated by TCRdb to the early 2020s). About the full investigation: The study profiled the TCRbeta repertoire of CD8+ T cells specific for the HCV NS3-1073 epitope during acute infection and after viral clearance. Paired acute and follow-up samples were contributed by four spontaneous resolvers. Beyond this particular receptor, the publication reports: CDR3 sequences shared with other epitopes were rarely observed, and exact matching may have been limited by differing sequencing approaches. Preferential use of the TRBV04 and TRBV06 gene families was observed in all groups, and this preferential usage was not explained by overrepresentation in the naive pool. Some 12 public clonotypes were identified irrespective of outcome, and one of the public clonotypes used V04-02/J02-02. Only the TCRbeta chain was sequenced in bulk, so alphabeta pairing of public clonotypes could not be determined. Chronically infected subjects had no follow-up repertoires because NS3-1073 specific cells were too rare to sort. The NS3-1073 specific repertoires were highly diverse, and diversity did not differ significantly among acute resolver, follow-up resolver and acute chronic samples.

In regard to this clone: The antigen it recognizes is unknown. Per-nucleotide qualities are absent, and no much larger clonotype sits a single base away.

Genomic DNA was extracted from the FACS-sorted cells, and the TCRbeta chains were sequenced by the commercial immunoSEQ service. In the original analysis: ImmunoSEQ Analyzer software v3.0 and R v3.5.1 were the tools used to analyze the repertoire data. Only productive rearrangements were analyzed, as sequences containing stop codons or out-of-frame rearrangements were removed. The sequencing provider supplied the metrics for Simpson diversity, Shannon entropy, CDR3 length and nucleotide addition. Clonotypes were grouped by frequency as dominant, sub-dominant, low or lowest abundance, and most analyses excluded clonotypes below 0.1%. A CDR3 amino acid clonotype was designated public if detected in at least two subjects at a cumulative frequency of at least 0.5%. TCRdb took over this immuneACCESS table, retaining in-frame rearrangements with V and J assigned. Such tables are incomplete; in checked studies, under half of the missing clones stem from an unresolved V gene, and the remainder is unexplained. Clone size and V and J calls were adopted from that table, with D and trimming inferred from the DNA. This sample gives tens of thousands of clones in total; approximately 85% of them show up just once. 9.5% to 12% of the sample comes from the top ten.

The CDR3 starts with the cysteine, ends with the phenylalanine, and has 18 residues. Kept here is only the CDR3 DNA, which spans 54 bases and is read in frame from base 1. CDR1 is given as LGHNA and CDR2 as YNFKEQ, both from the germline V gene. Trimmed from V: 1 base; trimmed from J: 0 bases; junction bases lacking a gene match: 12. In the paper's terms, the time point label means: naive CD8 control sorted from an acute-time-point sample. Enrolled in the Montreal Hepatitis C Cohort (HEPCO) in Canada, the donors were people who inject drugs, and these donors were followed every 3 months. Acute primary HCV infection was defined as a positive HCV RNA or antibody test that came after a negative test within the prior 24 weeks. Antibodies against CD3, CD8 and CD45RO were used for surface staining, and dead cells were excluded with an aqua fixable dye. Among the cohort members were roughly 8 spontaneous resolvers, with spontaneous resolution defined as HCV RNA clearance within 24 weeks. Frozen stocks of peripheral blood mononuclear cells were first thawed, after which negative isolation of CD8+ T cells was carried out using the MACS CD8+ T cell Isolation Kit. Sorting of the cells was done on a BD FACSAria II cell sorter.

This receptor chain uses TRBV4-2 and TRBJ2-7; 7 of the junction bases match TRBD2. The clonotype comes from a woman under 30 who spontaneously cleared hepatitis C infection. Sequencing was done on a sample of naive CD8+ T cells from PBMCs. The cell subset or site label on this specimen signifies: sorted total naive CD45RO-negative CD8+ T cells. The DNA is as follows: TGTGCCAGCAGCCAAGTTAATCTAGCGGAGGTGGTCTCCTACGAGCAGTACTTC. It translates to CASSQVNLAEVVSYEQYF.